A selection of T cell receptor beta chains follows, all from one sample in a study of T-cell memory formation after mild COVID-19. TCRdb ran MiXCR on the 5' RACE reads and lists one entry per CDR3 protein. In the table there are 350,000 to 450,000 distinct CDR3 sequences, approximately 14% of which are singletons. The sample consisted of PBMCs or a T cell subset sorted from them (not recorded which). The receptors originated from a man aged 18 to 30 who had mild COVID-19 (a few samples of this study predate the infection). Cell type and time point are not known. Both conserved end residues are part of each CDR3. The D gene is left open where the match is weak. Clone sizes are given selectively: once, few, many, or a class where the clone is expanded.

j_call: TRBJ2-2; clone_size: many; v_call: TRBV18; d_call: -; cdr3_nt: TGTGCCAGCTCACCAGGGGCCGCCACCGGGGAGCTGTTTTTT; cdr3_aa: CASSPGAATGELFF
j_call: TRBJ1-2; clone_size: -; v_call: TRBV30; d_call: -; cdr3_nt: TGTGCCTGGAGTGTACTCGACAGCGAGTTTTCTAACTATGGCTACACCTTC; cdr3_aa: CAWSVLDSEFSNYGYTF
j_call: TRBJ2-2; clone_size: many; v_call: TRBV7-6; d_call: -; cdr3_nt: TGTGCCAGCAGCTTAGTCGGGGAAACCGGGGAGCTGTTTTTT; cdr3_aa: CASSLVGETGELFF
j_call: TRBJ2-6; clone_size: few; v_call: TRBV20-1; d_call: -; cdr3_nt: TGCAGTGCTAGAGCAATAGACATAGGGGCCAACGTCCTGACTTTC; cdr3_aa: CSARAIDIGANVLTF
j_call: TRBJ2-1; clone_size: -; v_call: TRBV6-2/TRBV6-3; d_call: -; cdr3_nt: TGTGCCAGCAGTCCCAGAGAACCGGGATCAGGGGAGTTCTTC; cdr3_aa: CASSPREPGSGEFF
j_call: TRBJ1-5; clone_size: few; v_call: TRBV18; d_call: -; cdr3_nt: TGTGCCAGCTCACTTTACGGGGACCATCAGCCCCAGCATTTT; cdr3_aa: CASSLYGDHQPQHF
j_call: TRBJ1-4; clone_size: -; v_call: TRBV4-3; d_call: -; cdr3_nt: TGCGCCAGCAGCCAAGACAAGGCGGACATTACTAATGAAAAACTGTTTTTT; cdr3_aa: CASSQDKADITNEKLFF
j_call: TRBJ2-7; clone_size: few; v_call: TRBV6-5; d_call: -; cdr3_nt: TGTGCCAGCAGTTACTCGATAGACGCAGGGGCCCCCTACGAGCAGTACTTC; cdr3_aa: CASSYSIDAGAPYEQYF
j_call: TRBJ1-1; clone_size: -; v_call: TRBV19; d_call: -; cdr3_nt: TGTGCCAGTAGCTCCTTGGGGGTGTGGACTGAAGCTTTCTTT; cdr3_aa: CASSSLGVWTEAFF
j_call: TRBJ2-4; clone_size: few; v_call: TRBV29-1; d_call: TRBD1; cdr3_nt: TGCAGCGTCGGACAGGTTGGAGCCAAAAACATTCAGTACTTC; cdr3_aa: CSVGQVGAKNIQYF
j_call: TRBJ2-5; clone_size: few; v_call: TRBV4-1; d_call: TRBD1; cdr3_nt: TGCGCCAGCGCATACCGCCGGACAGGCCAAGAGACCCAGTACTTC; cdr3_aa: CASAYRRTGQETQYF
j_call: TRBJ2-1; clone_size: -; v_call: TRBV12-3/TRBV12-4; d_call: -; cdr3_nt: TGTGCCAGCAGTCGCCGGGGCGATGAGCAGTTCTTC; cdr3_aa: CASSRRGDEQFF
j_call: TRBJ2-3; clone_size: -; v_call: TRBV6-2/TRBV6-3; d_call: TRBD1; cdr3_nt: TGTGCCAGCAGGCCGGACAGGGCCCTCTGGGGTACGCAGTATTTT; cdr3_aa: CASRPDRALWGTQYF
j_call: TRBJ2-5; clone_size: -; v_call: TRBV29-1; d_call: -; cdr3_nt: TGCAGAGTAGGAGGGGGGGCGAAGACCCAGTACTTC; cdr3_aa: CRVGGGAKTQYF
j_call: TRBJ2-7; clone_size: few; v_call: TRBV20-1; d_call: -; cdr3_nt: TGCAGTGCTAGAGATGAGGGCAGTAAATACGAGCAGTACTTC; cdr3_aa: CSARDEGSKYEQYF
j_call: TRBJ2-7; clone_size: -; v_call: TRBV20-1; d_call: TRBD1; cdr3_nt: TGCAGTGCCAGGGACAGGGCAAGGGAGCAGTACTTC; cdr3_aa: CSARDRAREQYF